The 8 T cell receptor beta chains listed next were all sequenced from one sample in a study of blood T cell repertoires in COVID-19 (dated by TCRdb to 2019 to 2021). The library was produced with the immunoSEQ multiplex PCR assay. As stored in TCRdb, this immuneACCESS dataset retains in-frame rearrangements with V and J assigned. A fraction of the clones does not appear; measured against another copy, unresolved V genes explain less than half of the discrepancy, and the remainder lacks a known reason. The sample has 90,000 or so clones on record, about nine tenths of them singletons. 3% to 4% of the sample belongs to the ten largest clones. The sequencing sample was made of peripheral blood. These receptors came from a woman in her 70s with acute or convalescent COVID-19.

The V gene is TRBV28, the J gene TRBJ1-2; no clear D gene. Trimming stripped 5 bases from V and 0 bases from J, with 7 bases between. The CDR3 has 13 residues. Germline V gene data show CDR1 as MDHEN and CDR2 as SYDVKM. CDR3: CASSERANYGYTF. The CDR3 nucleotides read TGTGCCAGCAGTGAGAGAGCTAACTATGGCTACACCTTC.

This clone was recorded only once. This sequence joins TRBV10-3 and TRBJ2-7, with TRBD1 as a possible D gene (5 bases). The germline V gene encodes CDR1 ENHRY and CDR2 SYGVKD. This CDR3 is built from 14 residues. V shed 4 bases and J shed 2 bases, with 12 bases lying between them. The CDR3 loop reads CAISGLAGTYEQYF. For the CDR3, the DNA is TGTGCCATCAGTGGTTTGGCAGGGACCTACGAGCAGTACTTC.

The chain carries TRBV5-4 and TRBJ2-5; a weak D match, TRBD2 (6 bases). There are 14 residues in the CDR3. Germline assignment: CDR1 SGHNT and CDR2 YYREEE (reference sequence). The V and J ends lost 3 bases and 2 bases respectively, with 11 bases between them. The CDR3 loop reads CASSSSLAQETQYF. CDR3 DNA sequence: TGTGCCAGCAGCTCCAGCCTAGCGCAAGAGACCCAGTACTTC.

CDR3 loop: CASSHKGVRHTDTQYF. The DNA for the CDR3 is TGTGCCAGCAGCCACAAGGGGGTTAGGCACACAGATACGCAGTATTTT. The rearrangement uses TRBV27 and TRBJ2-3, with D possibly matching TRBD1 (6 bases). V shed 6 bases and J shed 2 bases, with 18 bases lying between them. CDR3 length: 16 amino acids. The germline gives CDR1 MNHEY, CDR2 SMNVEV (reference sequence).

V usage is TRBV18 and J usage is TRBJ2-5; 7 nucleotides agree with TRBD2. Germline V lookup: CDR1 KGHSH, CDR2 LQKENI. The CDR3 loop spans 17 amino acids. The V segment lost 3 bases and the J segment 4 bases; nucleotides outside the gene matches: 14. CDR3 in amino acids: CASSPPLREWLRETQYF. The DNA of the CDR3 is TGTGCCAGCTCACCCCCCCTGCGGGAGTGGTTGAGAGAGACCCAGTACTTC.

CDR3 bases: TGCGCCAGCAGCTTAGGGGACAGCAGAGTAAATGAGCAGTTCTTC. This encodes CASSLGDSRVNEQFF. The V and J genes are TRBV5-1 and TRBJ2-1; 7 bases are a match to TRBD1. In germline, CDR1 is SGHRS, CDR2 YFSETQ. V gave up 2 bases and J gave up 7 bases; unmatched junction bases: 9. This CDR3 is built from 15 residues. Full variable domain (missing parts from reference TRBV5-1 and TRBJ2-1): KAGVTQTPRYLIKTRGQQVTLSCSPISGHRSVSWYQQTPGQGLQFLFEYFSETQRNKGNFPGRFSGRQFSNSRSEMNVSTLELGDSALYLCASSLGDSRVNEQFFGPGTRLTVL.

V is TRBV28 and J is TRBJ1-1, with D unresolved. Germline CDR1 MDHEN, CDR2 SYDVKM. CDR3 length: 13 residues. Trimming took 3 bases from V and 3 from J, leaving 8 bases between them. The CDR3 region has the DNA TGTGCCAGCAGTTTTCTGTCAGACACTGAAGCTTTCTTT. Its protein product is CASSFLSDTEAFF.

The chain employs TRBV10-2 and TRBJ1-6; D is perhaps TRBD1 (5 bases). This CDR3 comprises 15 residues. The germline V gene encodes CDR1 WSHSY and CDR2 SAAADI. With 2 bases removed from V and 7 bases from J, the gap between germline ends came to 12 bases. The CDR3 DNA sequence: TGCGCCAGCAGTGAGCTGGGGCAGGGAAATTCACCCCTCCACTTT. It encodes CASSELGQGNSPLHF.